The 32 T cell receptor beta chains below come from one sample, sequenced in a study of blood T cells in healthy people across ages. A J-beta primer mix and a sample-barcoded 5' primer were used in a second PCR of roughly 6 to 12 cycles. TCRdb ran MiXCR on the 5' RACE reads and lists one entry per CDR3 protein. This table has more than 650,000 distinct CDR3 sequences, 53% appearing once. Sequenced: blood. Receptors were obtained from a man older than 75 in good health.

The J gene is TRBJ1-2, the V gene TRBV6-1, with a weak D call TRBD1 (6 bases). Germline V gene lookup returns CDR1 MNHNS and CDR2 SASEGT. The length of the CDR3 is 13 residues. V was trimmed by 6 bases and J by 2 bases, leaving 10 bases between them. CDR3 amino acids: CASRDDRNYGYTF. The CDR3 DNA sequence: TGTGCCAGCAGAGATGACAGGAACTATGGCTACACCTTC.

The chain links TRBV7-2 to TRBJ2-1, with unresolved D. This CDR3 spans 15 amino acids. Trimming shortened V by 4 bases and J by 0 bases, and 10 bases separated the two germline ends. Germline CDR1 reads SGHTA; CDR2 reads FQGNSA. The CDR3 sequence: CASSSELRSYNEQFF. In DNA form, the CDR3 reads TGTGCCAGCAGCTCGGAGCTGCGCTCCTACAATGAGCAGTTCTTC. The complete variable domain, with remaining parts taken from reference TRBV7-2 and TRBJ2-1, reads GAGVSQSPSNKVTEKGKDVELRCDPISGHTALYWYRQSLGQGLEFLIYFQGNSAPDKSGLPSDRFSAERTGGSVSTLTIQRTQQEDSAVYLCASSSELRSYNEQFFGPGTRLTVL.

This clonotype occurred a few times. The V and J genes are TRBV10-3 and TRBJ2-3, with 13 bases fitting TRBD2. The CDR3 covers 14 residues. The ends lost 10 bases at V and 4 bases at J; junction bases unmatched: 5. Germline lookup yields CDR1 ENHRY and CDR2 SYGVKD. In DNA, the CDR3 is TGTGCCACCCTTGGACTAGCGGGAGCAGATACGCAGTATTTT. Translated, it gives CATLGLAGADTQYF.

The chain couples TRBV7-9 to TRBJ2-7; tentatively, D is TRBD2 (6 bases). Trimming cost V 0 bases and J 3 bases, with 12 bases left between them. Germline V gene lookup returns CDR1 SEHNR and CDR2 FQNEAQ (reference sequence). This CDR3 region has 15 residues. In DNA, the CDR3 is TGTGCCAGCAGCTTAGCGGGCGGGATGATCTACGAGCAGTACTTC. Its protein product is CASSLAGGMIYEQYF.

CDR3 sequence: CSARDAGTSGNEQFF. CDR3 sequence (DNA): TGCAGTGCTAGAGACGCCGGGACTAGCGGGAATGAGCAGTTCTTC. The rearrangement uses TRBV20-1 and TRBJ2-1, with 12 positions matching TRBD2. Trimming took 0 bases from V and 7 from J; bases not matched to a gene: 4. The CDR3 is 15 amino acids. Germline CDR1 is DFQATT and CDR2 is SNEGSKA (reference sequence).

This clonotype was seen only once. CDR3 amino acids: CASNARQGSYNEQFF. The CDR3 coding sequence is TGTGCCAGCAACGCAAGACAGGGGTCCTACAATGAGCAGTTCTTC. The chain is built from TRBV7-9 and TRBJ2-1; 8 bases agree with TRBD1. Germline CDR1 is SEHNR and CDR2 is FQNEAQ (reference sequence). V lost 7 bases and J lost 1; bases outside the gene matches: 6. This CDR3 is 15 amino acids long. Full variable domain (rest looked up from reference TRBV7-9 and TRBJ2-1): DTGVSQNPRHKITKRGQNVTFRCDPISEHNRLYWYRQTLGQGPEFLTYFQNEAQLEKSRLLSDRFSAERPKGSFSTLEIQRTEQGDSAMYLCASNARQGSYNEQFFGPGTRLTVL.

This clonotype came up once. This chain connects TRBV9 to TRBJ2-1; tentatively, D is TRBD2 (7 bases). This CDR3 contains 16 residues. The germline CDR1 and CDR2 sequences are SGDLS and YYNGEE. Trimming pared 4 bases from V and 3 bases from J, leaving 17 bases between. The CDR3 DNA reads TGTGCCAGCAGCCCGCCGGGGGGCGAGAACTACAATGAGCAGTTCTTC. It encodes CASSPPGGENYNEQFF.

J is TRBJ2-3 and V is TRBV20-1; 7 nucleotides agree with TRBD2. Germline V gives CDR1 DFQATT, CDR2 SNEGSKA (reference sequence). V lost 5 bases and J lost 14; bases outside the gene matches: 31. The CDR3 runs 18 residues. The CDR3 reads CSASLGGSPRMGHRYAYF. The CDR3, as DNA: TGCAGTGCTTCCCTCGGCGGGAGCCCCAGGATGGGGCACAGATACGCGTATTTT.

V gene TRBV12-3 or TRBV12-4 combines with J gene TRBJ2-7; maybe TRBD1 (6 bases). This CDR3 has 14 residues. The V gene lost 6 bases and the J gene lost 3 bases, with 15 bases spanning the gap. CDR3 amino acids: CASSNQDSYYEQYF. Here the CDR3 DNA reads TGTGCCAGCAGCAACCAGGACAGTTACTACGAGCAGTACTTC.

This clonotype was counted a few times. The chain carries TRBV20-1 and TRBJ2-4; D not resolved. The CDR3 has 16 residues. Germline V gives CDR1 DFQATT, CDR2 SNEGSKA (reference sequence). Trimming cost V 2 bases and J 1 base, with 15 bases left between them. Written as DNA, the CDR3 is TGCAGTGCTAGATCAAGACGTCTCGGGGCCAAAAACATTCAGTACTTC. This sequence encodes CSARSRRLGAKNIQYF.

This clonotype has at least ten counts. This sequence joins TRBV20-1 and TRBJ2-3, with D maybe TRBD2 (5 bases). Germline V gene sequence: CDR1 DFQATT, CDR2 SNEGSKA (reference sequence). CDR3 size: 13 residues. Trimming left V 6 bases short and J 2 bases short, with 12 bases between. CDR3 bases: TGCAGTGCCCCCTCTAGCACCACAGATACGCAGTATTTT. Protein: CSAPSSTTDTQYF.

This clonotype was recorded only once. CDR3 coding DNA: TGTGCCAGCAGTTTAGTGGCCATCGGGAGCTACGAGCAGTACTTC. Residues: CASSLVAIGSYEQYF. This chain joins TRBV27 and TRBJ2-7, with D maybe TRBD2 (6 bases). V gave up 2 bases and J gave up 3 bases, with 14 bases separating them. CDR3 size: 15 residues. Germline lookup yields CDR1 MNHEY and CDR2 SMNVEV (reference sequence).

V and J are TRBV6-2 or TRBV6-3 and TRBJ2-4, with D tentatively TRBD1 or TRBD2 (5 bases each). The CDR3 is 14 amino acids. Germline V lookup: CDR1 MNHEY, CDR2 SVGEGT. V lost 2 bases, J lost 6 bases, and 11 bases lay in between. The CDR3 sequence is CASSYGTTGNIQYF. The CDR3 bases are TGTGCCAGCAGTTACGGGACGACGGGAAACATTCAGTACTTC.

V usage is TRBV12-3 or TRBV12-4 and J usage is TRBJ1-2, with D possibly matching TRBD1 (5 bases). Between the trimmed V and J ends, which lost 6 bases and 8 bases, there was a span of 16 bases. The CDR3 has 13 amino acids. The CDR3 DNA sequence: TGTGCCAGCAGCAGCGATCTAACAGGCGGCTACACCTTC. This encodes CASSSDLTGGYTF.

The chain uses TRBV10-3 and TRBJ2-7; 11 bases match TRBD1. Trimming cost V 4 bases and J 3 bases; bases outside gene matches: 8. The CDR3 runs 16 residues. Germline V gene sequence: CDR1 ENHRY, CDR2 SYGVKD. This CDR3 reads CAISGTGGGLFYEQYF. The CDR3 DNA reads TGTGCCATCAGTGGGACAGGGGGCGGACTCTTCTACGAGCAGTACTTC.

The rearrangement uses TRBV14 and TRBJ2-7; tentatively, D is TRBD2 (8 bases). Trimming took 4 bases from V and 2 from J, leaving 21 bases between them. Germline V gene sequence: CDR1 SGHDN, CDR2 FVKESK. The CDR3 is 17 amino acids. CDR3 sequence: CASSPRGVAGHAYEQYF. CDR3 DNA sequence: TGTGCCAGCAGCCCCAGGGGGGTAGCGGGGCATGCCTACGAGCAGTACTTC.

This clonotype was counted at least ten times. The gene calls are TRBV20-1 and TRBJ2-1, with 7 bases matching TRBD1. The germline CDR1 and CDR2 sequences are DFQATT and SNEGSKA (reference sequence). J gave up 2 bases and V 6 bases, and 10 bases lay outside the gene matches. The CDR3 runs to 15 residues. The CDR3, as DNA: TGCAGTGCCAGTGGGGACAGTAAGGCCTACAATGAGCAGTTCTTC. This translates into CSASGDSKAYNEQFF.

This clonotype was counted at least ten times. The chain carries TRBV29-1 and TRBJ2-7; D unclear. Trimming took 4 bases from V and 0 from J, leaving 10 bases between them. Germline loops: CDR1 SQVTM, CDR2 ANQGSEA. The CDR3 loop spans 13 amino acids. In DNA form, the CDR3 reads TGCAGCGTTGTTCAAAGGGACTCCTACGAGCAGTACTTC. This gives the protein CSVVQRDSYEQYF.

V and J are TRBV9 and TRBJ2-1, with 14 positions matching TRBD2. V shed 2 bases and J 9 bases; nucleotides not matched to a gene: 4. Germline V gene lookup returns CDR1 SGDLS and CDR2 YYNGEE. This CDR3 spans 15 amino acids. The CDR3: CASSVGTSGSFEQFF. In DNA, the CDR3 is TGTGCCAGCAGCGTGGGGACTAGCGGGAGTTTTGAGCAGTTCTTC.

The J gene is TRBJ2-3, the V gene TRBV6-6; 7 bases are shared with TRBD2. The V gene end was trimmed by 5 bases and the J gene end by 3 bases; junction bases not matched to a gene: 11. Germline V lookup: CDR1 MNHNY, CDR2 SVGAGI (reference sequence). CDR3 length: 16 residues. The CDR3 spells CASSLPRGVATDTQYF. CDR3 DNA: TGTGCCAGCAGTCTTCCTCGGGGGGTTGCAACAGATACGCAGTATTTT.

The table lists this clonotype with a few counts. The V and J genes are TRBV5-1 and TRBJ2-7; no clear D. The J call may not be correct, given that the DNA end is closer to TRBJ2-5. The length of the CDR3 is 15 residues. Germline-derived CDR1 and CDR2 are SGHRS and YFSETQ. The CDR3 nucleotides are TGCGCCAGCAGCACCGCGAGGACGGCGCAAGAGACCCAGTACTTC. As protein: CASSTARTAQETQYF.

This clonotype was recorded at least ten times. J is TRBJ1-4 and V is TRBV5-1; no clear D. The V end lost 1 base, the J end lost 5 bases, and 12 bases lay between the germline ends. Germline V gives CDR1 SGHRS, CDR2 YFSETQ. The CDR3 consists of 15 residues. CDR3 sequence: CASSLISMANEKLFF. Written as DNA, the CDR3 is TGCGCCAGCAGCTTGATTTCTATGGCGAATGAAAAACTGTTTTTT. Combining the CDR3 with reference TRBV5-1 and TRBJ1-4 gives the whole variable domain KAGVTQTPRYLIKTRGQQVTLSCSPISGHRSVSWYQQTPGQGLQFLFEYFSETQRNKGNFPGRFSGRQFSNSRSEMNVSTLELGDSALYLCASSLISMANEKLFFGSGTQLSVL.

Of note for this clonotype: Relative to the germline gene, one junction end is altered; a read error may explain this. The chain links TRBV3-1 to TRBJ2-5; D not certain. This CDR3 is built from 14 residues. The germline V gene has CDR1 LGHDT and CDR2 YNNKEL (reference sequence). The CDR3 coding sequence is TGTGCCGGCAGCCAAGGGCCCATGCAAGAGACCCAGTACTTC. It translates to CAGSQGPMQETQYF.

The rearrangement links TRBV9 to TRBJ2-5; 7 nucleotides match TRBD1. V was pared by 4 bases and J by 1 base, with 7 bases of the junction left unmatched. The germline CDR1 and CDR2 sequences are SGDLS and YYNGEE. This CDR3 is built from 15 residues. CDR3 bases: TGTGCCAGCAGCACGATGACAGGGCCCCAAGAGACCCAGTACTTC. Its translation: CASSTMTGPQETQYF.

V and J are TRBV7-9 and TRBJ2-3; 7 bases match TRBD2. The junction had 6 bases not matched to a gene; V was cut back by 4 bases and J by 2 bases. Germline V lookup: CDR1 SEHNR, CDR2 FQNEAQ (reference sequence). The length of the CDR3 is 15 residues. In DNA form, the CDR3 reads TGTGCCAGCAGCTCCACTAGCGAACTCACAGATACGCAGTATTTT. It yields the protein CASSSTSELTDTQYF.

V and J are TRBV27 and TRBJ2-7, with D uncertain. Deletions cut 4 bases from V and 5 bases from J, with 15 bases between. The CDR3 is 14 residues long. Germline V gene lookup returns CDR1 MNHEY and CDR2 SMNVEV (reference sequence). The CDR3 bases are TGTGCCAGCAGTTCCGAAATAGACGGACACGAGCAGTACTTC. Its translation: CASSSEIDGHEQYF.

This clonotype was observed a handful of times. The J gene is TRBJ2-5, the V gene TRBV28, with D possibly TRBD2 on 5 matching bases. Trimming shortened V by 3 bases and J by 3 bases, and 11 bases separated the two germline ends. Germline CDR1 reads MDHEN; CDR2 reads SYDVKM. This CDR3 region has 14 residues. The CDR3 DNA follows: TGTGCCAGCAGTTTTGCGGGTATTGAAGAGACCCAGTACTTC. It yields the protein CASSFAGIEETQYF. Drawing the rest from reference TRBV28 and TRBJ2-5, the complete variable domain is DVKVTQSSRYLVKRTGEKVFLECVQDMDHENMFWYRQDPGLGLRLIYFSYDVKMKEKGDIPEGYSVSREKKERFSLILESASTNQTSMYLCASSFAGIEETQYFGPGTRLLVL.

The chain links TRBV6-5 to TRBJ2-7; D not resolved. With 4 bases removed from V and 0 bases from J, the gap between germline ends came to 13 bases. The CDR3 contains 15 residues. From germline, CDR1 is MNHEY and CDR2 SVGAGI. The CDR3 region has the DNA TGTGCCAGCAGTTTTGAGAGCATGAGCTCCTACGAGCAGTACTTC. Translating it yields CASSFESMSSYEQYF.

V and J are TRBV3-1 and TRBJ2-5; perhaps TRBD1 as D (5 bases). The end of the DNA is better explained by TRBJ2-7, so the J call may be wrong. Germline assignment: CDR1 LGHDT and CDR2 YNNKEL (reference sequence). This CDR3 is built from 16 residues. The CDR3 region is CASSQDKVGALYEQYF. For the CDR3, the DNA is TGTGCCAGCAGCCAAGACAAGGTTGGGGCTCTCTACGAGCAGTACTTC.

In nucleotides, the CDR3 is TGTGCCAGCAGCGTGGACCCTTGGGCTTACAATGAGCAGTTCTTC. This codes for CASSVDPWAYNEQFF. The chain is built from TRBV5-5 and TRBJ2-1; no reliable D call. The length of the CDR3 is 15 residues. V lost 4 bases to trimming and J lost 4 bases, with 15 bases between them. CDR1 and CDR2 from the germline V gene are SGHKS and YYEKEE (reference sequence).

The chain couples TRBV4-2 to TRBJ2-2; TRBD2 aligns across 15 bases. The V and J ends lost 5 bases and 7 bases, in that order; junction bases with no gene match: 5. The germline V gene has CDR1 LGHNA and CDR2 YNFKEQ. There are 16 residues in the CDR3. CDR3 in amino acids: CASSLGTSGRNGELFF. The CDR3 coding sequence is TGTGCCAGCAGCTTAGGGACTAGCGGGAGGAACGGGGAGCTGTTTTTT.

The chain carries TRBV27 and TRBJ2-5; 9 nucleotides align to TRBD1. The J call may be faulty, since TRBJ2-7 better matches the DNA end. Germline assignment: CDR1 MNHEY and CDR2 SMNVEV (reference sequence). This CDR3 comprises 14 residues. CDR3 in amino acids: CASSSPRTGVEQYF. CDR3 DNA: TGTGCCAGCAGTTCGCCGCGGACAGGGGTCGAGCAGTACTTC.